This is a list of T cell receptor beta chains from one sample in a study of siplizumab effects on memory and regulatory T cells. Only in-frame clones appear in the TCRdb table, and some are missing; sequencing was by immunoSEQ multiplex PCR. The data show about 100,000 clones, about 90% seen once. The sample comprised CD4+ T cells sorted from blood. These receptors all come from a human donor in good health. The CDR3 runs from the conserved cysteine through the conserved F or W. Each record gives: D gene, J gene, clone size, V gene, CDR3 protein, CDR3 DNA. A D gene is named only where the DNA matches it firmly. Part of the rows lack a size; the others show once, few, many or a class for expanded clones.

D gene: .
J gene: TRBJ2-6
clone size: .
V gene: TRBV7-6
CDR3 protein: CASSLRAGANVLTF
CDR3 DNA: TGTGCCAGCAGCTTGAGAGCTGGGGCCAACGTCCTGACTTTC

D gene: TRBD1
J gene: TRBJ1-1
clone size: .
V gene: TRBV27
CDR3 protein: CASGRNRGHHNTEAFF
CDR3 DNA: TGTGCCAGCGGGCGGAACAGGGGCCATCATAACACTGAAGCTTTCTTT

D gene: .
J gene: TRBJ1-1
clone size: .
V gene: TRBV6-4
CDR3 protein: CASSEQQNTEAFF
CDR3 DNA: TGTGCCAGCAGTGAACAGCAGAACACTGAAGCTTTCTTT

D gene: TRBD2
J gene: TRBJ2-2
clone size: once
V gene: TRBV28
CDR3 protein: CASRRSGGAIGELFF
CDR3 DNA: TGTGCCAGCAGGCGTAGCGGGGGGGCTATCGGGGAGCTGTTTTTT

D gene: TRBD1
J gene: TRBJ1-1
clone size: .
V gene: TRBV19
CDR3 protein: CASSFPGGPNTEAFF
CDR3 DNA: TGTGCCAGTAGCTTCCCAGGGGGCCCGAACACTGAAGCTTTCTTT

D gene: .
J gene: TRBJ2-7
clone size: .
V gene: TRBV11-2
CDR3 protein: CASSLSLGQNYEQYF
CDR3 DNA: TGTGCCAGCAGCTTATCCCTGGGGCAGAACTACGAGCAGTACTTC

D gene: .
J gene: TRBJ1-3
clone size: .
V gene: TRBV29-1
CDR3 protein: CSVDSGKTGNTIYF
CDR3 DNA: TGCAGCGTTGATTCCGGGAAGACTGGAAACACCATATATTTT

D gene: TRBD1
J gene: TRBJ1-3
clone size: .
V gene: TRBV5-1
CDR3 protein: CASSVTGGLGNTIYF
CDR3 DNA: TGCGCCAGCAGCGTGACAGGGGGCCTCGGAAACACCATATATTTT

D gene: TRBD2
J gene: TRBJ2-5
clone size: .
V gene: TRBV4-1
CDR3 protein: CASSQDRLAGGDKETQYF
CDR3 DNA: TGCGCCAGCAGCCAAGATCGGCTAGCGGGGGGCGACAAAGAGACCCAGTACTTC

D gene: .
J gene: TRBJ1-2
clone size: .
V gene: TRBV28
CDR3 protein: CASSETRGYTF
CDR3 DNA: TGTGCCAGCAGTGAGACCCGGGGCTACACCTTC